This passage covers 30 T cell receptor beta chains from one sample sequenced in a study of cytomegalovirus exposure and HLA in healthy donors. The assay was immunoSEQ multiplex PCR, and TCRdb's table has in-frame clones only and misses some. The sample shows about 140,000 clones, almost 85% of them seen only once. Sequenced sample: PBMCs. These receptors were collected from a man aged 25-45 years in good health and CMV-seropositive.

The CDR3 sequence: CAISPGTGGTNTEAFF. CDR3 sequence (DNA): TGTGCCATCAGCCCCGGGACAGGGGGCACGAACACTGAAGCTTTCTTT. The chain is built from TRBV10-3 and TRBJ1-1; 12 bases agree with TRBD1. V lost 6 bases and J lost 1; bases outside the gene matches: 6. The germline V gene has CDR1 ENHRY and CDR2 SYGVKD. There are 16 residues in the CDR3.

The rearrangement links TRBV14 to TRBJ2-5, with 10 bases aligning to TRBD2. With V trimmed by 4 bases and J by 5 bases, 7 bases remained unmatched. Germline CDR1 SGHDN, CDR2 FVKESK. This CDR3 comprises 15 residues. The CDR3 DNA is TGTGCCAGCAGCCCCAGCGGGGGGGCCGGGGAGACCCAGTACTTC. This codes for CASSPSGGAGETQYF.

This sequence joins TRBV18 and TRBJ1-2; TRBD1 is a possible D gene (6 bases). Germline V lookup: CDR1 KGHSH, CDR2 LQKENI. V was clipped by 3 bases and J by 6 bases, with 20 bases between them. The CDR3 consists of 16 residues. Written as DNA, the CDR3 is TGTGCCAGCTCACCGATCGACACAGGGTTTTCTAATGGCTACACCTTC. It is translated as CASSPIDTGFSNGYTF. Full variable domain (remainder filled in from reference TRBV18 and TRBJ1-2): NAGVMQNPRHLVRRRGQEARLRCSPMKGHSHVYWYRQLPEEGLKFMVYLQKENIIDESGMPKERFSAEFPKEGPSILRIQQVVRGDSAAYFCASSPIDTGFSNGYTFGSGTRLTVV.

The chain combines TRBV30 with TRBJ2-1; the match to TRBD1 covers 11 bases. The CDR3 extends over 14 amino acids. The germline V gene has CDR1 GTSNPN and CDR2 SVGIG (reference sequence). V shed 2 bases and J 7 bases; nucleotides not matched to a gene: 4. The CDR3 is CAWSTGTGGNEQFF. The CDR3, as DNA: TGTGCCTGGAGTACGGGGACAGGGGGGAATGAGCAGTTCTTC.

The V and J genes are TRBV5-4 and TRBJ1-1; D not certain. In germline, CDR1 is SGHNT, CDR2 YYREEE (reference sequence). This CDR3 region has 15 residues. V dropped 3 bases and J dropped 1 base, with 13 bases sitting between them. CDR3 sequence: CASSSNGGSNTEAFF. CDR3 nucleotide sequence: TGTGCCAGCAGCTCAAATGGAGGGTCGAACACTGAAGCTTTCTTT.

Written as DNA, the CDR3 is TGTGCCAGCAGCCCGGGAGGGGAGGGGACCTACGAGCAGTACTTC. Its translation is CASSPGGEGTYEQYF. The chain joins TRBV5-4 to TRBJ2-7, with 8 bases aligning to TRBD2. The ends lost 4 bases at V and 2 bases at J; junction bases unmatched: 8. CDR1 is SGHNT and CDR2 is YYREEE in the germline V gene (reference sequence). This CDR3 is 15 amino acids long.

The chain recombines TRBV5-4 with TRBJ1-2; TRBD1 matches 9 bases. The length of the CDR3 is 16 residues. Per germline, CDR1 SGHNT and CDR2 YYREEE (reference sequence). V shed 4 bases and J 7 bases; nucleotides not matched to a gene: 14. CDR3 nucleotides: TGTGCCAGCAGCATCCTCACGGGACAGGGATGGAGTGGCTACACCTTC. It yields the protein CASSILTGQGWSGYTF.

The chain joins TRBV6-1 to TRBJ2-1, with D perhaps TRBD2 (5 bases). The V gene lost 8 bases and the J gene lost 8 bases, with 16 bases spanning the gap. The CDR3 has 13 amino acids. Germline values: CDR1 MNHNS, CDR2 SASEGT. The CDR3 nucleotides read TGTGCCAGCGGCGGTCCGGCGGGCGATGAGCAGTTCTTC. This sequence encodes CASGGPAGDEQFF.

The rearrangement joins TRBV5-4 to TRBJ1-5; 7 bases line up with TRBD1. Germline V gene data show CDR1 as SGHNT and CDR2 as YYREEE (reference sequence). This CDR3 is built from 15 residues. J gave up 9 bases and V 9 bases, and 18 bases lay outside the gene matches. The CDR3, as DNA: TGTGCCAACCATACGACGGGACAGTCGCTTCGGCCCCAGCATTTT. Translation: CANHTTGQSLRPQHF.

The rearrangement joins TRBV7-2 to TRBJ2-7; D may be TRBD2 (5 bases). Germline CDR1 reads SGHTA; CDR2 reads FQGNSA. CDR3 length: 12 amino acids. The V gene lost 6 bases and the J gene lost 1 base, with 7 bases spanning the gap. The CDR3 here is CASRTGSYEQYF. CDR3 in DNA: TGTGCCAGCAGAACGGGGTCCTACGAGCAGTACTTC.

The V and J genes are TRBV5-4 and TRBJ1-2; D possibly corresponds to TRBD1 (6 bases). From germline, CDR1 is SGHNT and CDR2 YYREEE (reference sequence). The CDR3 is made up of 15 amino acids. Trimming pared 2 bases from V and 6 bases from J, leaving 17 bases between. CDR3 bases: TGTGCCAGCAGCTTAAGCGGGGGGCTCATGGATGGCTACACCTTC. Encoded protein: CASSLSGGLMDGYTF.

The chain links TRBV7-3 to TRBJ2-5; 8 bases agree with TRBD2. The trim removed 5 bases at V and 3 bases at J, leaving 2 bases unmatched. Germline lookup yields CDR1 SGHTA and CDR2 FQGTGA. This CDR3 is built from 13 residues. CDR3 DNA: TGTGCCAGCAGCCCGGGGGGGAAAGAGACCCAGTACTTC. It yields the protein CASSPGGKETQYF.

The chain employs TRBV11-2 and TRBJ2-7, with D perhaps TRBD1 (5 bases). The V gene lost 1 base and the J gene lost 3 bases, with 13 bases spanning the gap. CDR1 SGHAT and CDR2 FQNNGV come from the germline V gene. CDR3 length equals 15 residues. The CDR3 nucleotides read TGTGCCAGCAGCTTAGCCAACGGCCAGGGCTACGAGCAGTACTTC. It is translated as CASSLANGQGYEQYF. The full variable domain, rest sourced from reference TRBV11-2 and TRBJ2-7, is EAGVAQSPRYKIIEKRQSVAFWCNPISGHATLYWYQQILGQGPKLLIQFQNNGVVDDSQLPKDRFSAERLKGVDSTLKIQPAKLEDSAVYLCASSLANGQGYEQYFGPGTRLTVT.

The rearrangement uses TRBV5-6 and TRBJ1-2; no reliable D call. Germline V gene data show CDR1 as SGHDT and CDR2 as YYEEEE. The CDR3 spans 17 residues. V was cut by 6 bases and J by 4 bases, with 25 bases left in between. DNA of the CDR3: TGTGCCAGCACCCCGGGCGCGTCTAGCCCAAGGGTCTATGGCTACACCTTC. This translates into CASTPGASSPRVYGYTF.

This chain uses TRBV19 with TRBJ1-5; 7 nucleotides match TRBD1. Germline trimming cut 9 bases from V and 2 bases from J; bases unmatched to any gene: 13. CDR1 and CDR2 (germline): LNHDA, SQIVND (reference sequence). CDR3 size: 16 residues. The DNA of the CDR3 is TGTGCCAGCCCGCTCCACAGGGGAGAAGGCAATCAGCCCCAGCATTTT. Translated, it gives CASPLHRGEGNQPQHF.

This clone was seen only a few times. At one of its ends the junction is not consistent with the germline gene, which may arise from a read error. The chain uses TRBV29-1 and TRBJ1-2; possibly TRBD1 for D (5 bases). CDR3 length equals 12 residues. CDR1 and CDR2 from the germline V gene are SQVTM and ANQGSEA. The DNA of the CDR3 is TGCAGCGTTGAAGATGAAGGGGCAGTTCCTCGCTTC. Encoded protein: CSVEDEGAVPRF.

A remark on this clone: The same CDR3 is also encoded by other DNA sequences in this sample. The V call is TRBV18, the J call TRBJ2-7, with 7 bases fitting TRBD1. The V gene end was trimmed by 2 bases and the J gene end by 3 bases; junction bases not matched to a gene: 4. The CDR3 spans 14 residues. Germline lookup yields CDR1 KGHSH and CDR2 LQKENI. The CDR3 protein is CASSPYRDSYEQYF. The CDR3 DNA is TGTGCCAGCTCACCATACCGGGACAGCTACGAGCAGTACTTC.

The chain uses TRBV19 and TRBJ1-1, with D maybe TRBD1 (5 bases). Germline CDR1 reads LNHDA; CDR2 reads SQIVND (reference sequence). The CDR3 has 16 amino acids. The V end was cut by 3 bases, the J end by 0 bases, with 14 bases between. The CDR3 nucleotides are TGTGCCAGTAGTATTAGGGGCGACAACCTGAACACTGAAGCTTTCTTT. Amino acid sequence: CASSIRGDNLNTEAFF.

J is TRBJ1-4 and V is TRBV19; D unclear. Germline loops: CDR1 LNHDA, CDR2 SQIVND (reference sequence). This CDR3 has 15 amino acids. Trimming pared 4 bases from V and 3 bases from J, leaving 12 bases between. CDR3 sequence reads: CASSSGILANEKLFF. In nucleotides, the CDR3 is TGTGCCAGTAGTAGCGGGATTTTAGCTAATGAAAAACTGTTTTTT.

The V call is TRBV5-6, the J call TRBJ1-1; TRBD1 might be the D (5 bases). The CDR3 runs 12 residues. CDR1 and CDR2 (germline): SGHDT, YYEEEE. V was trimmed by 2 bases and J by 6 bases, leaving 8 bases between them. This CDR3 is CASSLLTAEAFF. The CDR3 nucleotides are TGTGCCAGCAGCTTACTGACAGCTGAAGCTTTCTTT.

The CDR3 bases are TGCAGCGTTGAAAACCCGAGTAAGAACACCGGGGAGCTGTTTTTT. Protein: CSVENPSKNTGELFF. V usage is TRBV29-1 and J usage is TRBJ2-2; the D is unclear. V lost 2 bases to trimming and J lost 1 base, with 11 bases between them. Looked up from germline, CDR1 is SQVTM and CDR2 is ANQGSEA. The CDR3 is 15 residues long.

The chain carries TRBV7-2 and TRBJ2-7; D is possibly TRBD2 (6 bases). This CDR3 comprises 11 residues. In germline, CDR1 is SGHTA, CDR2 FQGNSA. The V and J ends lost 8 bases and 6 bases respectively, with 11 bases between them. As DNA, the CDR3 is TGTGCCAGCGCGAGGGAGGCCGAGCAGTACTTC. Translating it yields CASAREAEQYF. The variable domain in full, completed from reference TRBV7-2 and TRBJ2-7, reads GAGVSQSPSNKVTEKGKDVELRCDPISGHTALYWYRQSLGQGLEFLIYFQGNSAPDKSGLPSDRFSAERTGGSVSTLTIQRTQQEDSAVYLCASAREAEQYFGPGTRLTVT.

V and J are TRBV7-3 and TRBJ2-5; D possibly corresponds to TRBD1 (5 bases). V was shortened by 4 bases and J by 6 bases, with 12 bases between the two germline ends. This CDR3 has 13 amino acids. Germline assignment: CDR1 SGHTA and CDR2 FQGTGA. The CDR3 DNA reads TGTGCCAGCAGCTCTTCAGGGCTGAAGACCCAGTACTTC. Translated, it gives CASSSSGLKTQYF.

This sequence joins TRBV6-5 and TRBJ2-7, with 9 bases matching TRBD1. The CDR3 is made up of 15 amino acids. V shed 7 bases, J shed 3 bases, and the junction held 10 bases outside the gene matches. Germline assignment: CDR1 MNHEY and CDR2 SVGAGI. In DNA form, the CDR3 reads TGTGCCAGCATTCAAGACAGGGGGGCTCTCTACGAGCAGTACTTC. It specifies CASIQDRGALYEQYF.

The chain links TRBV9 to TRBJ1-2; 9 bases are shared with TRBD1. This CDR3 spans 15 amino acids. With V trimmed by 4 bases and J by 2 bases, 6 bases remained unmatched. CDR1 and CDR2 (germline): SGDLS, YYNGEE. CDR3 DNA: TGTGCCAGCAGCACCTGGACAGGGGAGAACTATGGCTACACCTTC. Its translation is CASSTWTGENYGYTF.

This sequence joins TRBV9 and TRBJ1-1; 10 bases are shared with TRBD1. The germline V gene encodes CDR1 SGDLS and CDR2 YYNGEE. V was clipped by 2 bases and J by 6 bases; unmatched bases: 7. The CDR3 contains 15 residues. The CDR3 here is CASSVLTDRGPEAFF. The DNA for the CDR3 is TGTGCCAGCAGCGTGCTCACTGACAGGGGGCCTGAAGCTTTCTTT.

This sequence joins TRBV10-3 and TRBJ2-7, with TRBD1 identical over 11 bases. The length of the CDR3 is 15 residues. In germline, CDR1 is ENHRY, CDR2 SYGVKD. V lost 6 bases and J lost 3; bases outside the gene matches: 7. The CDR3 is CAIRPSGTGGYEQYF. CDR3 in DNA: TGTGCCATCAGACCATCCGGGACAGGGGGCTACGAGCAGTACTTC.

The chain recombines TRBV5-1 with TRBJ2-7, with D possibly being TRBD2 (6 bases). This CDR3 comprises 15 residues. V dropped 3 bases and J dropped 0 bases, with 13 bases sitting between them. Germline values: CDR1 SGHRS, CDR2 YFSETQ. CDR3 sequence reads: CASSSGDSSSYEQYF. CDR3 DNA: TGCGCCAGCAGCTCCGGGGACTCAAGCTCCTACGAGCAGTACTTC.

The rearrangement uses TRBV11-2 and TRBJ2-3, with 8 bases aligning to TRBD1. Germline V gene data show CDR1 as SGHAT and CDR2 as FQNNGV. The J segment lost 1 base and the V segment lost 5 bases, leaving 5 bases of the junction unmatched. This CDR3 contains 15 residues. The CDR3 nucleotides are TGTGCCAGCAGCCGAGCAGGGGGCGGCACAGATACGCAGTATTTT. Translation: CASSRAGGGTDTQYF.

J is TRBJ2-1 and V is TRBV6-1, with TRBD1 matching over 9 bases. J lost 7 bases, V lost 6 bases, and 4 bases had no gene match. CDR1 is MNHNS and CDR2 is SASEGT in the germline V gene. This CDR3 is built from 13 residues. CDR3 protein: CASRAGQGNEQFF. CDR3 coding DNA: TGTGCCAGCAGAGCGGGACAGGGTAATGAGCAGTTCTTC.